Each of the 12 T cell receptor beta chains below was sequenced from the same sample in a study of PD-1 blockade in classical Hodgkin lymphoma. TCRdb's table, derived via immunoSEQ multiplex PCR, lists solely in-frame clones and lacks some. The sample lists approximately 20,000 clones, around 78% seen once, with just over 2.5% in the top ten. Indicated time point: cycle 4 day 1 (C4D1), after six to seven weeks of nivolumab. All the patients suffered relapse after autologous stem cell transplantation, and brentuximab vedotin exposure differed. Thawed PBMCs yielded CD4+ T cells through magnetic negative selection. Sequencing was performed on CD4+ T cells from blood, taken before the fourth cycle of nivolumab. The receptors were sampled from a human donor with classical Hodgkin lymphoma.

V and J are TRBV19 and TRBJ2-7, with 9 bases identical to TRBD1. The CDR3 consists of 11 residues. Looked up from germline, CDR1 is LNHDA and CDR2 is SQIVND (reference sequence). V shed 10 bases and J 7 bases; nucleotides not matched to a gene: 5. The CDR3 loop is CATTGGGEQYF. In nucleotides, the CDR3 is TGTGCCACCACAGGGGGCGGGGAGCAGTACTTC.

V gene TRBV11-2 combines with J gene TRBJ1-1; 11 bases are a match to TRBD1. Germline CDR1 is SGHAT and CDR2 is FQNNGV. Trimming at V came to 5 bases and at J to 7 bases, leaving 12 bases not matched to a gene. This CDR3 region has 16 residues. CDR3 loop: CASSTRTGGGKNEAFF. The CDR3 DNA sequence: TGTGCCAGCAGCACCCGGACAGGGGGCGGTAAGAATGAAGCTTTCTTT.

CDR3 protein: CASSLSGNTIYF. The DNA for the CDR3 is TGTGCCAGCAGTTTAAGTGGAAACACCATATATTTT. This chain connects TRBV28 to TRBJ1-3; D gene unclear. The CDR3 consists of 12 residues. The V gene lost 2 bases and the J gene lost 3 bases, with 2 bases spanning the gap. In germline, CDR1 is MDHEN, CDR2 SYDVKM.

The J gene is TRBJ2-1, the V gene TRBV2, with 9 bases that match TRBD1. The CDR3 has 15 residues. V trimming: 3 bases; J trimming: 6 bases; junction bases outside the gene matches: 6. Germline V gives CDR1 SNHLY, CDR2 FYNNEI. CDR3 in DNA: TGTGCCAGCAGTGACCGGGACAGGGTGGTCAATGAGCAGTTCTTC. Translated: CASSDRDRVVNEQFF.

This chain joins TRBV6-1 and TRBJ1-5, with D perhaps matching TRBD1 (5 bases). V gave up 6 bases and J gave up 2 bases, with 8 bases separating them. The CDR3 is 13 amino acids. Looked up from germline, CDR1 is MNHNS and CDR2 is SASEGT. CDR3 nucleotide sequence: TGTGCCAGCAGACAGGACGGCAATCAGCCCCAGCATTTT. Protein: CASRQDGNQPQHF.

Only one count was recorded for this clone. The gene calls are TRBV6-6 and TRBJ2-1; the D gene is possibly TRBD1 (5 bases). The CDR3 runs to 11 residues. V was cut by 4 bases and J by 10 bases, with 8 bases left in between. Germline values: CDR1 MNHNY, CDR2 SVGAGI (reference sequence). This CDR3 reads CASSFTGEQFF. The CDR3 DNA is TGTGCCAGCAGTTTTACAGGAGAGCAGTTCTTC.

The rearrangement links TRBV2 to TRBJ2-2; either TRBD1 or TRBD2 may supply D (5 bases each). The CDR3 sequence is 15 residues long. Germline V gene data show CDR1 as SNHLY and CDR2 as FYNNEI. V lost 7 bases to trimming and J lost 4 bases, with 16 bases between them. The CDR3 DNA is TGTGCCAGCACTGGGGGTCCGGGCGGCACCGGGGAGCTGTTTTTT. Translating gives CASTGGPGGTGELFF.

This chain joins TRBV30 and TRBJ1-1; D call uncertain. Germline-derived CDR1 and CDR2 are GTSNPN and SVGIG (reference sequence). Trimming took off 5 bases at V and 0 bases at J, with 4 bases between the two ends. This CDR3 spans 11 amino acids. CDR3 nucleotides: TGTGCCTGGCGGGTGAACACTGAAGCTTTCTTT. The encoded protein is CAWRVNTEAFF.

This clone was recorded only once. The V and J genes are TRBV2 and TRBJ2-3; TRBD1 matches at 9 bases. CDR3 size: 16 residues. Losses at the gene ends were 8 bases for V and 5 bases for J; bases not matched to a gene: 14. The V gene's germline CDR1 is SNHLY and CDR2 FYNNEI. The CDR3 is CASRDRVAPSGDTQYF. The CDR3, as DNA: TGTGCCAGCCGGGACAGGGTGGCCCCGTCGGGAGATACGCAGTATTTT.

The rearrangement links TRBV14 to TRBJ1-4; possible D gene TRBD1, 5 bases. The V gene's germline CDR1 is SGHDN and CDR2 FVKESK. The CDR3 spans 16 residues. V lost 4 bases and J 4 bases, leaving 16 bases between the germline ends. In DNA form, the CDR3 reads TGTGCCAGCAGCCTTAAAACCGGGGCCTTTAATGAAAAACTGTTTTTT. Translated: CASSLKTGAFNEKLFF.

The chain is built from TRBV6-5 and TRBJ2-1, with 7 nucleotides matching TRBD1. J was trimmed by 8 bases and V by 8 bases; bases with no gene match: 12. The CDR3 contains 14 residues. Germline assignment: CDR1 MNHEY and CDR2 SVGAGI. The DNA for the CDR3 is TGTGCCAGCTCTCCTCGGGACAGACTCTATGAGCAGTTCTTC. It yields the protein CASSPRDRLYEQFF.

V and J are TRBV18 and TRBJ1-5; no clear D gene. The CDR3 runs to 15 residues. Trimming stripped 3 bases from V and 3 bases from J, with 12 bases between. Germline V gene lookup returns CDR1 KGHSH and CDR2 LQKENI. CDR3 nucleotide sequence: TGTGCCAGCTCACCCTCGTCGGGGTACAATCAGCCCCAGCATTTT. Translation: CASSPSSGYNQPQHF.